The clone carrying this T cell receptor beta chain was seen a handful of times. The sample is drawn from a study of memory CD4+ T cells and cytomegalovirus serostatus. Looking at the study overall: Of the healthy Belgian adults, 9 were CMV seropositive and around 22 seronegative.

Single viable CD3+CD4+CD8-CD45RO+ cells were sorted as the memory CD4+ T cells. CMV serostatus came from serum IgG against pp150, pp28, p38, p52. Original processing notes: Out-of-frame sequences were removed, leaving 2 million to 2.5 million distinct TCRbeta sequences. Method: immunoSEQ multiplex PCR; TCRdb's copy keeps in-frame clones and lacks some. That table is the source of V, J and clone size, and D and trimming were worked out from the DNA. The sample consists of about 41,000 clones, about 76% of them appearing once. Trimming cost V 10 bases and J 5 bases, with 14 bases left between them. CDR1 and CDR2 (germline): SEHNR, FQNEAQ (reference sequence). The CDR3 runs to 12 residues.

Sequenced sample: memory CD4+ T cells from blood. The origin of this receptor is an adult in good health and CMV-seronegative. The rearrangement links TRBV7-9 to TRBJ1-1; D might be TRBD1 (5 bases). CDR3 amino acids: CAISDGATEAFF. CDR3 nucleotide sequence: TGTGCCATAAGCGACGGGGCGACTGAAGCTTTCTTT.